A single sample gave rise to the 7 T cell receptor beta chains below, sequenced in a study of blood T cell repertoires in COVID-19. Method: immunoSEQ multiplex PCR; TCRdb's copy keeps in-frame clones and lacks some. Seen here are about 55,000 clones, approximately 80% observed once, and the top ten hold 11% to 15%. Sequencing was done on a sample of peripheral blood. The receptors originated from a human donor in a cohort sampled during active COVID-19.

The chain couples TRBV12-3 or TRBV12-4 to TRBJ2-7; 9 nucleotides match TRBD2. The CDR3 has 12 residues. V gave up 6 bases and J gave up 4 bases; unmatched junction bases: 1. The CDR3 region has the DNA TGTGCCAGCAGCCTAGCGGGATACGAGCAGTACTTC. Protein sequence: CASSLAGYEQYF.

The V and J genes are TRBV19 and TRBJ2-1; 11 bases line up with TRBD2. After removal of 3 bases from V and 10 bases from J, the junction contained 5 bases not matched to a gene. The length of the CDR3 is 14 residues. Germline V CDR1 and CDR2: LNHDA, SQIVND (reference sequence). The DNA of the CDR3 is TGTGCCAGTAGTATCCGCCGGACTAGCGGGGAGCAGTTCTTC. Translation gives CASSIRRTSGEQFF.

The chain employs TRBV9 and TRBJ1-1; tentative D call: TRBD1 (6 bases). Trimming took off 0 bases at V and 6 bases at J, with 24 bases between the two ends. CDR1 SGDLS and CDR2 YYNGEE come from the germline V gene. This CDR3 contains 18 residues. This CDR3 is CASSVDGAGGGRGPEAFF. The DNA of the CDR3 is TGTGCCAGCAGCGTAGATGGGGCTGGTGGGGGGCGGGGGCCTGAAGCTTTCTTT.

This clone was detected a few times. The V and J genes are TRBV6-1 and TRBJ1-5; no reliable D call. Trimming cost V 2 bases and J 7 bases, with 9 bases left between them. Germline CDR1 reads MNHNS; CDR2 reads SASEGT. CDR3 length: 13 residues. DNA for the CDR3: TGTGCCAGCAGTGAACGGGGTCACCAGCCCCAGCATTTT. It translates to CASSERGHQPQHF.

The rearrangement links TRBV4-3 to TRBJ1-1; D is possibly TRBD1 (5 bases). From germline, CDR1 is LGHNA and CDR2 YSLEER. V was pared by 6 bases and J by 6 bases, with 14 bases between. The CDR3 runs to 13 residues. CDR3 nucleotide sequence: TGCGCCAGCAGTCCCGCACAAGGGGCTGAAGCTTTCTTT. Protein sequence: CASSPAQGAEAFF.

The chain recombines TRBV3-1 (or the pseudogene TRBV3-2) with TRBJ2-1; 12 positions agree with TRBD2. The V segment lost 4 bases and the J segment 8 bases; nucleotides outside the gene matches: 9. Looked up from germline, CDR1 is LGHDT and CDR2 is YNNKEL (reference sequence). CDR3 length equals 16 residues. The CDR3 nucleotides read TGTGCCAGCAGCCGGAGGTCTAGCGGGGGGGGCTATGAGCAGTTCTTC. Encoded protein: CASSRRSSGGGYEQFF.

This clone occurred a few times. The J gene is TRBJ2-3, the V gene TRBV5-1; 8 bases are a match to TRBD1. The germline V gene has CDR1 SGHRS and CDR2 YFSETQ. V was pared by 4 bases and J by 4 bases, with 5 bases of the junction left unmatched. This CDR3 region has 14 residues. Here the CDR3 reads CASSPGGNADTQYF. In nucleotides, the CDR3 is TGCGCCAGCAGCCCAGGGGGCAACGCAGATACGCAGTATTTT.